The 17 T cell receptor beta chains presented below share a single source sample, sequenced in a study of identical twins. TCRdb ran MiXCR on the 5' RACE reads and lists one entry per CDR3 protein. The sample records hundreds of thousands of distinct CDR3 sequences, about 20% being singletons. These data were likewise used in another study, on T cells expressing NK-cell markers.

The sample consisted of PBMCs. The source is a woman aged 18-30 years in good health.

The chain employs TRBV18 and TRBJ2-1; D gene uncertain. The CDR3 length is 15 residues. Trimming left V 6 bases short and J 4 bases short, with 16 bases between. The germline V gene has CDR1 KGHSH and CDR2 LQKENI. In DNA form, the CDR3 reads TGTGCCAGCTCCTCCCGGCGAAACGGATACAATGAGCAGTTCTTC. Translated: CASSSRRNGYNEQFF.

The rearrangement uses TRBV9 and TRBJ1-1, with 7 bases identical to TRBD1. This CDR3 comprises 14 residues. The ends lost 3 bases at V and 7 bases at J; junction bases unmatched: 9. CDR1 and CDR2 (germline): SGDLS, YYNGEE. The CDR3 coding sequence is TGTGCCAGCAGCGCCAACAGGGGAAATGGTGAAGCTTTCTTT. The encoded protein is CASSANRGNGEAFF.

CDR3 nucleotides: TGCAGTGCTCAACCCGAGGGACAGGGGGCCTACAATGAGCAGTTCTTC. It is translated as CSAQPEGQGAYNEQFF. This sequence joins TRBV20-1 and TRBJ2-1; 11 bases fit TRBD1. The CDR3 loop spans 16 amino acids. V lost 5 bases, J lost 2 bases, and 8 bases stayed unmatched. Germline V CDR1 and CDR2: DFQATT, SNEGSKA (reference sequence).

This clonotype has just a few counts. The chain links TRBV7-9 to TRBJ2-7; D might be TRBD2 (5 bases). This CDR3 is built from 13 residues. Between the trimmed V and J ends, which lost 1 base and 6 bases, there was a span of 10 bases. In germline, CDR1 is SEHNR, CDR2 FQNEAQ (reference sequence). The CDR3 DNA sequence: TGTGCCAGCAGCTTAGGGGAGAGTCGCGAGCAGTACTTC. It specifies CASSLGESREQYF.

This clonotype was seen many times. The CDR3 loop is CASSPFSGANVLTF. CDR3 DNA: TGTGCCAGCTCACCATTCTCTGGGGCCAACGTCCTGACTTTC. This chain connects TRBV18 to TRBJ2-6, with D hard to call. V was pared by 2 bases and J by 0 bases, with 2 bases between. CDR3 length: 14 residues. Germline V lookup: CDR1 KGHSH, CDR2 LQKENI. Using reference TRBV18 and TRBJ2-6 for the parts outside the CDR3, the full variable domain is NAGVMQNPRHLVRRRGQEARLRCSPMKGHSHVYWYRQLPEEGLKFMVYLQKENIIDESGMPKERFSAEFPKEGPSILRIQQVVRGDSAAYFCASSPFSGANVLTFGAGSRLTVL.

This clonotype was seen a few times. The J gene is TRBJ2-1, the V gene TRBV7-2; 7 nucleotides line up with TRBD2. V trimming: 6 bases; J trimming: 10 bases; junction bases outside the gene matches: 12. CDR1 is SGHTA, CDR2 FQGNSA, per germline. CDR3 size: 14 residues. CDR3 nucleotide sequence: TGTGCCAGCAGAGTAGGCGGGAGCTCTCGGGAGCAGTTCTTC. Translating gives CASRVGGSSREQFF.

This chain uses TRBV13 with TRBJ2-1, with 9 bases aligning to TRBD2. This CDR3 region has 15 residues. Per the germline V gene, CDR1 is PRHDT and CDR2 is FYEKMQ (reference sequence). V lost 3 bases, J lost 5 bases, and 5 bases stayed unmatched. CDR3 DNA: TGTGCCAGCAGCTTGAGCGGGGGGTTCCACAATGAGCAGTTCTTC. Translating gives CASSLSGGFHNEQFF.

The chain couples TRBV5-1 to TRBJ2-1, with 9 bases that match TRBD1. V shed 10 bases and J 10 bases; nucleotides not matched to a gene: 15. The CDR3 sequence is 14 residues long. Germline CDR1 and CDR2: SGHRS and YFSETQ. The CDR3: CASARQGGKKEQFF. The CDR3 bases are TGCGCCTCAGCCAGACAGGGGGGCAAGAAAGAGCAGTTCTTC.

This clonotype was seen repeatedly, ten times or more. This chain joins TRBV5-1 and TRBJ2-3; TRBD2 might be the D (6 bases). The CDR3 runs 16 residues. The V gene lost 0 bases and the J gene lost 0 bases, with 11 bases spanning the gap. The germline V gene has CDR1 SGHRS and CDR2 YFSETQ. The CDR3 spells CASSLGAGPSTDTQYF. The CDR3 DNA is TGCGCCAGCAGCTTGGGTGCGGGGCCTAGCACAGATACGCAGTATTTT. The full variable domain, rest sourced from reference TRBV5-1 and TRBJ2-3, is KAGVTQTPRYLIKTRGQQVTLSCSPISGHRSVSWYQQTPGQGLQFLFEYFSETQRNKGNFPGRFSGRQFSNSRSEMNVSTLELGDSALYLCASSLGAGPSTDTQYFGPGTRLTVL.

The chain employs TRBV7-8 and TRBJ1-1, with D uncertain. V was trimmed by 8 bases and J by 4 bases, leaving 14 bases between them. Germline V gene sequence: CDR1 SGHVS, CDR2 FQNEAQ. The CDR3 length is 13 residues. This CDR3 is CASRRAPGTEAFF. CDR3 sequence (DNA): TGTGCCAGCCGGAGGGCCCCCGGCACTGAAGCTTTCTTT.

A few counts support this clonotype. The rearrangement uses TRBV15 and TRBJ2-3; weak D call: TRBD1 (6 bases). V shed 4 bases and J shed 1 base, with 6 bases lying between them. This CDR3 spans 13 amino acids. Germline V lookup: CDR1 LNHNV, CDR2 YYDKDF (reference sequence). DNA of the CDR3: TGTGCCACCAGCAAGGGGGGCACAGATACGCAGTATTTT. This encodes CATSKGGTDTQYF.

The V gene is TRBV12-3 or TRBV12-4, the J gene TRBJ2-7; 7 nucleotides line up with TRBD1. The V and J ends lost 5 bases and 10 bases, in that order; junction bases with no gene match: 11. There are 13 residues in the CDR3. The chain's CDR3 is CASSPRTGVDQYF. CDR3 DNA: TGTGCCAGCAGTCCAAGGACAGGTGTAGATCAGTACTTC.

The V gene is TRBV12-3 or TRBV12-4, the J gene TRBJ2-1; 11 positions match TRBD2. Unmatched junction bases numbered 11, after V lost 7 bases and J lost 9 bases. The CDR3 consists of 15 residues. The CDR3 DNA is TGTGCCAGCACCTCGGGTAGCGGGAGGGGTAGTGAGCAGTTCTTC. This codes for CASTSGSGRGSEQFF.

The V gene is TRBV29-1, the J gene TRBJ1-1; possibly TRBD1 for D (6 bases). Germline CDR1 and CDR2: SQVTM and ANQGSEA. CDR3 length: 13 amino acids. V lost 7 bases and J 4 bases, leaving 16 bases between the germline ends. CDR3 in DNA: TGCAGCGCCCGAGGGGGAGACGGCACTGAAGCTTTCTTT. Protein product: CSARGGDGTEAFF. The whole variable domain, filled in from reference TRBV29-1 and TRBJ1-1, reads SAVISQKPSRDICQRGTSLTIQCQVDSQVTMMFWYRQQPGQSLTLIATANQGSEATYESGFVIDKFPISRPNLTFSTLTVSNMSPEDSSIYLCSARGGDGTEAFFGQGTRLTVV.

The J gene is TRBJ2-2, the V gene TRBV5-5; tentatively, D is TRBD1 or TRBD2 (5 bases each). The CDR3 sequence is 16 residues long. The V gene lost 0 bases and the J gene lost 5 bases, with 14 bases spanning the gap. Looked up from germline, CDR1 is SGHKS and CDR2 is YYEKEE (reference sequence). CDR3 nucleotides: TGTGCCAGCAGCTTGGCCGCAGGGCCGGGAACCGGGGAGCTGTTTTTT. Its protein product is CASSLAAGPGTGELFF.

The V gene is TRBV5-5, the J gene TRBJ2-1; D unclear. The CDR3 runs to 13 residues. Per germline, CDR1 SGHKS and CDR2 YYEKEE (reference sequence). Trimming took 3 bases from V and 7 from J, leaving 11 bases between them. The CDR3 bases are TGTGCCAGCAGCTGGCACTTAGAAAATGAGCAGTTCTTC. Its translation: CASSWHLENEQFF.

Only a few counts were recorded for this clonotype. This chain connects TRBV27 to TRBJ1-1, with D possibly TRBD1 on 5 matching bases. Trimming removed 6 bases from V and 6 bases from J, with 20 bases in between. Germline loops: CDR1 MNHEY, CDR2 SMNVEV (reference sequence). CDR3 size: 15 residues. The CDR3 protein is CASRGDGYSSAEAFF. The CDR3, as DNA: TGTGCCAGCAGGGGGGACGGATATTCTTCGGCTGAAGCTTTCTTT.